This T cell receptor (beta chain) stems from a study of T-cell memory formation after mild COVID-19. Looking at the study overall: The study found TCR clusters largely donor specific. Study observations and caveats: Balance between CD4 and CD8 was seen in clones contracting day 15 to 85, and a CD4+ lean was seen in later expanders.

From the 5' RACE reads, TCRdb called clonotypes with MiXCR, one entry per CDR3 protein. The sample lists some 440,000 distinct CDR3 sequences, nearly 25% occurring once. Germline CDR1 SQVTM, CDR2 ANQGSEA. This CDR3 region has 14 residues. After removal of 5 bases from V and 1 base from J, the junction contained 5 bases not matched to a gene. This clonotype was seen a handful of times. Its antigen is currently unknown. Material: PBMCs or a T cell subset sorted from them (not recorded which). The rearrangement links TRBV29-1 to TRBJ2-3, with 8 positions matching TRBD1. This TCR was recovered from an adult woman who had mild COVID-19 (a few samples of this study predate the infection). Cell type and time point are not known. The CDR3 DNA is TGCAGCGTTATGGGGGGACAGGGCACAGATACGCAGTATTTT. This encodes CSVMGGQGTDTQYF.